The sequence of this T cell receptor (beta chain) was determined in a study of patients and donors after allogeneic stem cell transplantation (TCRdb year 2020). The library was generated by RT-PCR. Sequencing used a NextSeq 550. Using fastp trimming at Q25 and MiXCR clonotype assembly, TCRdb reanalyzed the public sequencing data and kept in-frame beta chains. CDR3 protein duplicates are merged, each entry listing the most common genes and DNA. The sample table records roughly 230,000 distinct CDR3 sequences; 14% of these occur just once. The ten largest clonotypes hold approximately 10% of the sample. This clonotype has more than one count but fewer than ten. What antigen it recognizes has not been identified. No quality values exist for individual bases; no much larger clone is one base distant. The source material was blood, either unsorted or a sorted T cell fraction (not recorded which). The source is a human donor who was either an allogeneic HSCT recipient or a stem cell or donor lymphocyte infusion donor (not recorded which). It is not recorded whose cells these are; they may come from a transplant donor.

The DNA reads as follows: TGTGCCAGCAGCGTGGGTGACACTGAAGCTTTCTTT. This yields the protein CASSVGDTEAFF. The receptor chain draws on TRBV9 and TRBJ1-1; the D gene assignment is ambiguous. V gives up 2 bases and J gives up 3 bases, and the segment between their germline ends measures 5 bases. From the cysteine up to the phenylalanine, the CDR3 has a length of 12 residues. Solely the CDR3 DNA is kept, with 36 bases framed from the first base. Based on the germline V gene, the CDR1 and CDR2 sequences are SGDLS and YYNGEE.